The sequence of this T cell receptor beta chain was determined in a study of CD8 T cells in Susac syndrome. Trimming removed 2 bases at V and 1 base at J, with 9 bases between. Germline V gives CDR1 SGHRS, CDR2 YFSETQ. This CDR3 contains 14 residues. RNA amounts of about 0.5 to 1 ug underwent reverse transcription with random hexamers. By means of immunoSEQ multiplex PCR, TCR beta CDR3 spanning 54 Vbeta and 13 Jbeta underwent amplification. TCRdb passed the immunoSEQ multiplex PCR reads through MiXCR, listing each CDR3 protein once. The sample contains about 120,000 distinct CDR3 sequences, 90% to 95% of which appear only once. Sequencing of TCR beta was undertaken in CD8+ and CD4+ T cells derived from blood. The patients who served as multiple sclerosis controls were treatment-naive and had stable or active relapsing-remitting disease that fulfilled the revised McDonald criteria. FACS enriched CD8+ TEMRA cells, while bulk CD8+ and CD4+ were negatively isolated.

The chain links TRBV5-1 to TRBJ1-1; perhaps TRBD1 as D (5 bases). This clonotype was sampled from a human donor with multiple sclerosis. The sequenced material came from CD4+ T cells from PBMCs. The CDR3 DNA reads TGCGCCAGCAGCTTTCAAACAGGGAACACTGAAGCTTTCTTT. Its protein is CASSFQTGNTEAFF.